The rows below give T cell receptor beta chains drawn from one sample of a study of chemoradiotherapy in HPV16-positive cancers. Sequencing was performed with immunoSEQ multiplex PCR; in TCRdb, only in-frame clones are kept and a portion is missing. The sample consists of about 25,000 clones, less than 95% of them appearing once. Sampling was done from a patient who underwent chemoradiotherapy. The receptors originated from a human donor with HPV-associated anogenital cancer. The conserved cysteine and the conserved F or W are not part of the CDR3 here. Each record gives: clone size, V gene, CDR3 protein. Where a row states a size, it is once, few, many or the class of an expanded clone; other rows omit it.

>-|TRBV5-1
ASSGQGRDTIY
>once|TRBV25-1
ASRPIANTGELF
>-|TRBV30
AWTPKGTGGYSPLH
>-|TRBV6-1
ASSEEFIKTEAF
>-|TRBV19
ASSIPGVRETQY
>-|TRBV19
ASSSLDSVNEQF
>-|TRBV2
ASMGSGLGEQY
>-|TRBV7-8
ASSLAGGYGYT
>-|TRBV9
ASSVAPRGPKHTEAF
>once|TRBV19
ASSWGHVLT
>-|TRBV28
ASMRGTTDTQY
>-|TRBV2
ASTGTGSYEQY
>-|TRBV29-1
SVERDRNIQF
>-|TRBV19
ASSIAGGYGYT
>-|TRBV15
ATSRGQGVVTDTQY
>-|TRBV5-5
ASSLEPRGIYGYT
>-|TRBV30
AWGTSYGYT
>once|TRBV5-4
ASSSGTGLVEQY
>-|TRBV19
ASSPRRAGWTEAF
>-|TRBV5-5
ASSVPPQPQH